This T cell receptor beta chain is from a study of T cell responses to AZD1222 COVID-19 vaccine (dated by TCRdb to the early 2020s). Regarding the complete study: TCR sequencing covered about 230 trial participants: nearly 210 given two doses of AZD1222 and 26 given two doses of MenACWY control vaccine. Trial participants were enrolled by age into 18-55, 56-69 and 70-plus year subgroups, with around 140, 26 and 57 TCR-sequenced participants respectively. The full study reports these points: Because no samples from the day 14 peak response were available, repertoires could be characterized only after the peak T cell response. After two AZD1222 doses, both the breadth and the depth of spike-specific TCRs were significantly higher than at day 0 and than in MenACWY recipients. Epitopes outside the regions mutated in the B.1.351 and B.1.1.7 variants were reportedly recognized by nearly half of the unique spike-specific TCRs. Conclusions about previously exposed vaccinees are limited, since just a handful of AZD1222 recipients were seropositive for SARS-CoV-2 at baseline. CD4 TCRs associated with the vaccine covered the entire spike protein, and the dominant responses were in regions 160-218 and 743-854. Most participants were white British and females outnumbered males, and the authors suggested that clonal diversity may have been underestimated. The 56-69-year group was small, and its depth increase did not reach significance, likely because of low power.

The label giving this sample's time point can be read as: about 28 days (+/-7) after the second vaccine dose. Because spike-specific TCR depth and breadth did not differ between the two schedules, AZD1222 recipients who got a second dose at roughly 4 weeks were pooled with those who got a second dose at roughly 12 weeks. Vaccinee samples were obtained from the UK trials COV001 and COV002, which included a single-blind randomized controlled phase 2/3 trial of AZD1222 (ChAdOx1 nCoV-19) in healthy adults. For TCRbeta chain sequencing, PBMC samples were collected from trial participants at day 0 and at day 28 after the second dose. The CDR3 regions of human TCRbeta chains were analyzed by immunosequencing. The source study handled its data this way. Repertoire TCRs were checked for matches against a reference library of SARS-CoV-2-specific TCRs that had been generated using the MIRA antigen-specificity platform. Breadth was defined as the fraction of unique TCRs that were SARS-CoV-2-associated. Depth was defined as the fraction of total T cells that were SARS-CoV-2-associated. Using the MIRA data, every spike-specific TCR was mapped to the spike region that the TCR reacted to and assigned to either a CD4 or a CD8 class. Log10-transformed breadth and depth values were compared by one-way ANOVA with Sidak's multiple comparisons tests. This immuneACCESS table, as held by TCRdb, lists in-frame sequences with V and J called but not all clones. Of the missing ones, under half trace to an unresolved V gene in checked studies; the others have no known cause. V and J calls and clone size are those listed in that table; D and trimming were worked out from the DNA. The sample yields 70,000 to 100,000 clones; 80% to 90% were counted once. About 3.4% of the sample comes from the top ten.

The germline V gene gives CDR1 as KGHDR and CDR2 as SFDVKD. Relative to germline, V is 4 bases shorter and J is 5 bases shorter, with 13 bases between their ends. Spanning cysteine to phenylalanine, the CDR3 consists of 14 amino acids. Only CDR3 DNA is held: 42 bases, read in frame from base 1. As for this clone: Its antigen remains unidentified. There are no base qualities to consult, and no much larger clone falls within one base.

The receptor was derived from an adult who received the AZD1222 COVID-19 vaccine. The V and J segments used are TRBV24-1 and TRBJ1-2; 6 matching bases give a weak D call of TRBD1. Sample: peripheral blood, taken 28 days after the second AZD1222 dose. The CDR3 protein sequence reads: CATSDPGTQYGYTF. The DNA sequence is TGTGCCACCAGTGACCCCGGGACACAGTATGGCTACACCTTC.